This T cell receptor (beta chain) stems from a study of post-analysis software for immune sequencing data. Unique molecular identifiers featured in each of the TCR beta cDNA libraries. TCRdb ran MiXCR on the PCR reads and lists one entry per CDR3 protein. The sample contains 150,000 or so distinct CDR3 sequences, 36% of which appear only once. The V and J ends lost 7 bases and 8 bases, in that order; junction bases with no gene match: 8. Germline CDR1 reads MNHEY; CDR2 reads SVGEGT. The CDR3 loop spans 13 amino acids. Study findings and constraints: TRBV segments more frequent in patients than in controls numbered roughly 5 and included TRBV5-6, TRBV5-1 and TRBV20-1. Normalized Chao1 diversity was significantly reduced in patients versus controls.

As regards this clonotype: Its target is unknown.

V and J are TRBV6-2 or TRBV6-3 and TRBJ2-1; TRBD2 aligns across 7 bases. Sequences were derived from blood, sampled after autologous hematopoietic stem cell transplantation. This TCR was sampled from a girl aged 5 to 17 with multiple sclerosis. CDR3 nucleotides: TGTGCCAGCACCGGGAGGAAGGCCCATGAGCAGTTCTTC. It yields the protein CASTGRKAHEQFF.